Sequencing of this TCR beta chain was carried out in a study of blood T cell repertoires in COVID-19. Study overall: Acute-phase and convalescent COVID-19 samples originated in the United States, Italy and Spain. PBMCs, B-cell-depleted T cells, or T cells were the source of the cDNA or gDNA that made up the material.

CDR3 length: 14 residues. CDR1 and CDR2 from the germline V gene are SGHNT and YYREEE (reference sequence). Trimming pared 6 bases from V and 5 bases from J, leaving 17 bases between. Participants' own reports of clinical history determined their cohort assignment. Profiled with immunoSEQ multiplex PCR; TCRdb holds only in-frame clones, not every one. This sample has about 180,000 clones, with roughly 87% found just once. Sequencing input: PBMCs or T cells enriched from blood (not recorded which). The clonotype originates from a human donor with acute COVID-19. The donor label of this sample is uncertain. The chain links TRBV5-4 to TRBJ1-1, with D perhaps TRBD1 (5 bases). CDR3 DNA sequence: TGTGCCAGCAACCCCGCACCGGGACTTACTGAAGCTTTCTTT. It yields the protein CASNPAPGLTEAFF.